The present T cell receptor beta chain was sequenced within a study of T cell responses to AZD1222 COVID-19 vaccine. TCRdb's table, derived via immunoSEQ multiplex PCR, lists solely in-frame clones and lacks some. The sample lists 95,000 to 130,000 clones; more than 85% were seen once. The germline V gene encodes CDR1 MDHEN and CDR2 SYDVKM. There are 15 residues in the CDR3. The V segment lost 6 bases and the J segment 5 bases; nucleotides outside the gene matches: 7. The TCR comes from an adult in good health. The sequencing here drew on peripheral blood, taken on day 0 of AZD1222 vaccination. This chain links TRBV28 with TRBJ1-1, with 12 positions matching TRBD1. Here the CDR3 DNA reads TGTGCCAGCAGCCCCGGGACAGGGGGCCGGACTGAAGCTTTCTTT. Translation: CASSPGTGGRTEAFF.